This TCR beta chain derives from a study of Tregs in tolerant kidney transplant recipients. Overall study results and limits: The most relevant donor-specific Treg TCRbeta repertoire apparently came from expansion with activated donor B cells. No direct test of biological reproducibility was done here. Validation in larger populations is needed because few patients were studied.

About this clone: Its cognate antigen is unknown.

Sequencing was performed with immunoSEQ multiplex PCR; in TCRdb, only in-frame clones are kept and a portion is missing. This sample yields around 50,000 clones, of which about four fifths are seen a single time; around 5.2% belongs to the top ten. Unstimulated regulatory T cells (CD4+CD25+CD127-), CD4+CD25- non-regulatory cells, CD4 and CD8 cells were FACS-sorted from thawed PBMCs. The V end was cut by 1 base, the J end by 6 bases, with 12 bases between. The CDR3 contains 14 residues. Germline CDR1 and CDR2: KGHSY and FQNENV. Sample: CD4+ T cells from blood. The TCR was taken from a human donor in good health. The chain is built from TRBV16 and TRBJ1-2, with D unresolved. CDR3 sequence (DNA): TGTGCCAGCAGCCAATTGCCGGATGAAGATGGCTACACCTTC. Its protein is CASSQLPDEDGYTF.